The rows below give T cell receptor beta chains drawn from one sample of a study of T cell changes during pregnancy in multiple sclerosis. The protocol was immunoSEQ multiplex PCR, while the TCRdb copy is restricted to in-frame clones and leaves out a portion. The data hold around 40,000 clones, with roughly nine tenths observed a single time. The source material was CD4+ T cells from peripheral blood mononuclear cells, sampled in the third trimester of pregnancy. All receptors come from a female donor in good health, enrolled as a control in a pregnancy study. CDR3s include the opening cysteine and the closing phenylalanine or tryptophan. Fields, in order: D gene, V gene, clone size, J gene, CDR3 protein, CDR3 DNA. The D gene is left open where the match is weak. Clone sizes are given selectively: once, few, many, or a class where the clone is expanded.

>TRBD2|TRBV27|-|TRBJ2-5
CASRLAGLETQYF
TGTGCCAGCCGCCTAGCGGGATTGGAGACCCAGTACTTC
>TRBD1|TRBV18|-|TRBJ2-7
CASSRQGNGEQYF
TGTGCCAGCTCACGACAGGGAAACGGCGAGCAGTACTTC
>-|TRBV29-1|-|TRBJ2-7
CSVTQGRNEQYF
TGCAGCGTTACGCAGGGTCGAAACGAGCAGTACTTC
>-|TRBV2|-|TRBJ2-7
CASTPLRGSPYEQYF
TGTGCCAGCACCCCACTCAGGGGCTCACCCTACGAGCAGTACTTC
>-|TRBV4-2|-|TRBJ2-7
CASSQSPRGEQYF
TGTGCCAGCAGCCAAAGTCCCAGGGGTGAGCAGTACTTC
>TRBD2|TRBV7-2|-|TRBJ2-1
CASSFASGSTPQFF
TGTGCCAGCAGCTTTGCTAGCGGGAGTACTCCCCAGTTCTTC
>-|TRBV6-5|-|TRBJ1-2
CASTRGHSANYGYTF
TGTGCCAGCACAAGGGGACACTCAGCTAACTATGGCTACACCTTC
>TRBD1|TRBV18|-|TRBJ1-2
CASSLTGAWGYTF
TGTGCCAGCTCACTGACAGGGGCATGGGGCTACACCTTC
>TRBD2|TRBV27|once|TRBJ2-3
CASKSGGRVADTQYF
TGTGCCAGCAAAAGCGGGGGACGGGTAGCAGATACGCAGTATTTT
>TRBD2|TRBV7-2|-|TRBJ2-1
CASSSGGNSYNEQFF
TGTGCCAGCAGCTCCGGGGGGAACTCCTACAATGAGCAGTTCTTC
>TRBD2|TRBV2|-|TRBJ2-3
CASNTGLAGYTDTQYF
TGTGCCAGCAATACGGGACTAGCGGGGTACACAGATACGCAGTATTTT
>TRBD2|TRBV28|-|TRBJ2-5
CASSLAGGSKETQYF
TGTGCCAGCAGTTTGGCGGGGGGCTCCAAAGAGACCCAGTACTTC
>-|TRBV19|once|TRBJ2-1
CASIGTLYNEQFF
TGTGCCAGTATCGGGACTCTCTACAATGAGCAGTTCTTC
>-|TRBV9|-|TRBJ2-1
CASSVDSDFFSEQFF
TGTGCCAGCAGCGTGGACTCGGACTTTTTTAGCGAGCAGTTCTTC
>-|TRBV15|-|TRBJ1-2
CATSRAESVYGYTF
TGTGCCACCAGCAGAGCAGAATCAGTCTATGGCTACACCTTC
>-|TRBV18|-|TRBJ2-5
CASSDSQETQYF
TGTGCCAGCTCGGACAGCCAAGAGACCCAGTACTTC
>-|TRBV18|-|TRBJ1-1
CASSPNLVYTEAFF
TGTGCCAGCTCACCGAACCTAGTGTACACTGAAGCTTTCTTT
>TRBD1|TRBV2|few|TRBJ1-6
CASSATGTGLRSPLHF
TGTGCCAGCAGTGCCACCGGGACAGGGCTCCGTTCACCCCTCCACTTT
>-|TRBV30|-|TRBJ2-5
CAWSLQETQYF
TGTGCCTGGAGTCTACAGGAGACCCAGTACTTC
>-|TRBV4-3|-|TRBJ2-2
CASSQVSPPGSGELFF
TGCGCCAGCAGCCAAGTCAGCCCCCCCGGGAGCGGGGAGCTGTTTTTT
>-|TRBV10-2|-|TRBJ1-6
CASSDMGLRENSPLHF
TGCGCCAGCAGTGATATGGGTTTGAGGGAGAATTCACCCCTCCACTTT
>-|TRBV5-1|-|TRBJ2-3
CASSLEGPQGTQYF
TGCGCCAGCAGCTTGGAGGGACCCCAGGGGACGCAGTATTTT
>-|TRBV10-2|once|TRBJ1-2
CASSPDNNYGYTF
TGCGCCAGCTCCCCTGACAACAACTATGGCTACACCTTC
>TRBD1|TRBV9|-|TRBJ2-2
CASSGLRDRGNGELFF
TGTGCCAGCAGCGGCCTCCGGGACAGGGGTAACGGGGAGCTGTTTTTT
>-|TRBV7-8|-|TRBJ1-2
CASSPHPDSGYTF
TGTGCCAGCAGCCCCCACCCAGACAGTGGCTACACCTTC
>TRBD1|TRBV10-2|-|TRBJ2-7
CASRQGSYEQYF
TGCGCCAGCCGACAGGGCTCCTACGAGCAGTACTTC
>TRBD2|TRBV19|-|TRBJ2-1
CASRTSGVASYNEQFF
TGTGCCAGTCGAACTAGCGGGGTGGCCTCCTACAATGAGCAGTTCTTC
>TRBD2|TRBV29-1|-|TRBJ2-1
CSVEWTRGGEQFF
TGCAGCGTTGAATGGACTCGCGGGGGTGAGCAGTTCTTC
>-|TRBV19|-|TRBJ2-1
CASSITGDFYNEQFF
TGTGCCAGTAGTATCACGGGGGATTTTTACAATGAGCAGTTCTTC
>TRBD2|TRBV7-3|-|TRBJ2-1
CASSLGPSGNNEQFF
TGTGCCAGCAGCTTAGGTCCTAGCGGCAACAATGAGCAGTTCTTC
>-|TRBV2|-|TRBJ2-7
CASSEVRQKYEQYF
TGTGCCAGCAGTGAAGTACGACAGAAGTACGAGCAGTACTTC
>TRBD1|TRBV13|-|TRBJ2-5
CASSRGTGVEETQYF
TGTGCCAGCAGCCGCGGCACAGGGGTCGAAGAGACCCAGTACTTC
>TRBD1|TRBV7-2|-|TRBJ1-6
CASSPRTGGNSPLHF
TGTGCCAGCAGCCCCCGGACAGGGGGTAATTCACCCCTCCACTTT
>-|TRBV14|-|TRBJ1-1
CASREQGEAFF
TGTGCCAGCAGAGAACAGGGTGAAGCTTTCTTT
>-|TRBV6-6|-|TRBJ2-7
CASSYSGLTYEQYF
TGTGCCAGCAGTTACTCTGGCCTCACCTACGAGCAGTACTTC
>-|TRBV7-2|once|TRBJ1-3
CASSPPAGNTIYF
TGTGCCAGCAGCCCCCCCGCGGGAAACACCATATATTTT
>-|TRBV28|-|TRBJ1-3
CASSLPQGRSSGNTIYF
TGTGCCAGCAGTTTACCCCAAGGGAGAAGCTCTGGAAACACCATATATTTT
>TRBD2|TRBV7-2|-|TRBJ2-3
CASSLKTSGGAGTDTQYF
TGTGCCAGCAGCTTAAAGACTAGCGGGGGGGCCGGCACAGATACGCAGTATTTT